These T cell receptor beta chains were read from a single sample in a study of OX40 agonist ivuxolimab in advanced cancers. Clones were sequenced by immunoSEQ multiplex PCR, and TCRdb holds only the in-frame ones, with some missing. The sample records over 50,000 clones, approximately 91% being singletons. The source material was CD4+ or CD8+ T cells sorted from blood, sampled in a trial of the OX40 agonist ivuxolimab. The receptors here all came from an adult with an advanced solid tumor such as melanoma, head and neck, liver or kidney cancer. CDR3s include the opening cysteine and the closing phenylalanine or tryptophan. A D gene is named only where the DNA matches it firmly. Clone size appears in some rows only: once, few, many, or a class for an expanded clone.

j_call,d_call,clone_size,v_call,cdr3_aa,cdr3_nt
TRBJ1-2,-,-,TRBV28,CASSLDRLGDGYTF,TGTGCCAGCAGCCTAGACAGGTTGGGGGATGGCTACACCTTC
TRBJ1-2,-,-,TRBV6-1,CASSEMNGGDYGYTF,TGTGCCAGCAGTGAAATGAACGGGGGGGACTATGGCTACACCTTC
TRBJ2-7,-,-,TRBV4-2,CASSQDSTTVSYEQYF,TGTGCCAGCAGCCAAGATTCCACCACGGTGTCCTACGAGCAGTACTTC
TRBJ2-1,TRBD2,-,TRBV2,CASSETGGYNEQFF,TGTGCCAGCAGTGAAACGGGAGGTTACAATGAGCAGTTCTTC
TRBJ2-7,-,once,TRBV6-5,CASSYSASGNYEQYF,TGTGCCAGCAGTTACTCGGCTTCGGGGAACTACGAGCAGTACTTC
TRBJ2-5,TRBD2,-,TRBV14,CASSQDAAGGPEETQYF,TGTGCCAGCAGCCAAGATGCAGCGGGAGGGCCGGAAGAGACCCAGTACTTC
TRBJ2-1,-,-,TRBV6-5,CASSYSLANYNEQFF,TGTGCCAGCAGTTACAGTCTAGCGAACTACAATGAGCAGTTCTTC
TRBJ2-7,TRBD2,once,TRBV5-6,CASSFSGSYEQYF,TGTGCCAGCAGCTTTAGCGGGTCCTACGAGCAGTACTTC
TRBJ1-1,TRBD1,-,TRBV4-3,CASSQDMTGLLNTEAFF,TGCGCCAGCAGCCAAGATATGACAGGGCTCTTGAACACTGAAGCTTTCTTT
TRBJ1-2,-,-,TRBV6-6,CASTGALYGYTF,TGTGCCAGCACAGGTGCCTTATATGGCTACACCTTC
TRBJ2-7,TRBD1,-,TRBV13,CASSLRDRPYEQYF,TGTGCCAGCAGCCTGAGGGACAGACCATACGAGCAGTACTTC
TRBJ1-5,TRBD1,-,TRBV4-3,CASSQDRTGGSNQPQHF,TGCGCCAGCAGCCAAGACCGGACAGGGGGAAGCAATCAGCCCCAGCATTTT
TRBJ2-7,TRBD1,once,TRBV4-3,CASSQEESGGLPTYEQYF,TGCGCCAGCAGCCAAGAGGAGTCAGGGGGCCTCCCTACCTACGAGCAGTACTTC
TRBJ2-2,-,-,TRBV7-9,CASSSAQGELFF,TGTGCCAGCAGCTCCGCCCAAGGGGAGCTGTTTTTT
TRBJ1-1,TRBD1,-,TRBV18,CASSRDRGNTEAFF,TGTGCCAGCTCCCGTGACAGGGGGAACACTGAAGCTTTCTTT
TRBJ2-3,-,-,TRBV27,CASRVAASTDTQYF,TGTGCCAGCAGGGTAGCGGCTAGCACAGATACGCAGTATTTT
TRBJ2-1,TRBD1,-,TRBV19,CASALTGGFNEQFF,TGTGCCAGTGCCTTGACAGGGGGCTTCAATGAGCAGTTCTTC
TRBJ2-2,-,-,TRBV4-1,CASTETAYTGELFF,TGCGCCAGCACCGAGACAGCCTACACCGGGGAGCTGTTTTTT
TRBJ2-2,-,once,TRBV6-4,CASSSKNTGELFF,TGTGCCAGCAGTAGTAAGAACACCGGGGAGCTGTTTTTT
TRBJ1-1,TRBD1,few,TRBV5-1,CASSQRTGGDSEAFF,TGCGCCAGCAGCCAACGGACAGGGGGCGACTCTGAAGCTTTCTTT
TRBJ2-1,TRBD2,-,TRBV6-6,CASTNPSGRAKEQFF,TGTGCCAGCACTAACCCTAGCGGGAGGGCCAAAGAGCAGTTCTTC
TRBJ1-5,-,-,TRBV19,CASSIAAAYSNQPQHF,TGTGCCAGTAGTATAGCGGCAGCTTATAGCAATCAGCCCCAGCATTTT
TRBJ2-5,-,-,TRBV11-2,CASSQESAGFKETQYF,TGTGCCAGCAGCCAGGAATCAGCGGGCTTTAAAGAGACCCAGTACTTC
TRBJ2-1,-,-,TRBV27,CASSLQGSLYNEQFF,TGTGCCAGCAGTTTACAAGGTTCATTGTATAATGAGCAGTTCTTC
TRBJ2-3,-,-,TRBV6-6,CASGIRGTDTQYF,TGTGCCAGCGGAATAAGAGGGACAGATACGCAGTATTTT
TRBJ2-7,-,-,TRBV7-3,CASSLAPGESYEQYF,TGTGCCAGCAGCTTAGCCCCGGGAGAATCTTACGAGCAGTACTTC
TRBJ2-7,-,once,TRBV7-2,CASSLPEGAGISYEQYF,TGTGCCAGCAGCTTACCCGAGGGGGCGGGAATCTCCTACGAGCAGTACTTC
TRBJ2-1,-,-,TRBV11-1,CASSLGLEGGNEQFF,TGTGCCAGCAGTCTAGGACTAGAGGGGGGCAATGAGCAGTTCTTC
TRBJ2-1,-,-,TRBV7-3,CASSPHMGPNNEQFF,TGTGCCAGCAGCCCTCATATGGGCCCTAACAATGAGCAGTTCTTC
TRBJ2-6,TRBD1,-,TRBV5-6,CASSPLGQGVGGANVLTF,TGTGCCAGCAGCCCCTTGGGGCAGGGGGTCGGTGGGGCCAACGTCCTGACTTTC
TRBJ2-1,-,-,TRBV6-1,CASSDPPGQVSYEQFF,TGTGCCAGCAGTGATCCCCCGGGCCAGGTGTCCTATGAGCAGTTCTTC
TRBJ1-5,-,-,TRBV27,CASSGTSVGGPQHF,TGTGCCAGCAGCGGTACATCCGTCGGAGGGCCCCAGCATTTT
TRBJ2-1,-,-,TRBV28,CASSRDFSSYNEQFF,TGTGCCAGCAGCCGGGACTTTAGCTCCTACAATGAGCAGTTCTTC
TRBJ2-2,-,-,TRBV27,CASNGRTGELFF,TGTGCCAGCAATGGGAGGACCGGGGAGCTGTTTTTT
TRBJ2-2,TRBD1,-,TRBV28,CASSLLGQGTGELFF,TGTGCCAGCAGCCTACTGGGACAGGGGACCGGGGAGCTGTTTTTT
TRBJ2-2,-,-,TRBV9,CASSAGGGISDTGELFF,TGTGCCAGCAGTGCGGGTGGCGGGATATCGGACACCGGGGAGCTGTTTTTT
TRBJ2-1,TRBD1,once,TRBV27,CASSLSSRETGVGNEQFF,TGTGCCAGCAGTTTATCGAGTAGGGAGACAGGGGTCGGCAATGAGCAGTTCTTC
TRBJ2-1,-,-,TRBV6-9,CASSYGENEQFF,TGTGCCAGCAGTTACGGGGAGAATGAGCAGTTCTTC